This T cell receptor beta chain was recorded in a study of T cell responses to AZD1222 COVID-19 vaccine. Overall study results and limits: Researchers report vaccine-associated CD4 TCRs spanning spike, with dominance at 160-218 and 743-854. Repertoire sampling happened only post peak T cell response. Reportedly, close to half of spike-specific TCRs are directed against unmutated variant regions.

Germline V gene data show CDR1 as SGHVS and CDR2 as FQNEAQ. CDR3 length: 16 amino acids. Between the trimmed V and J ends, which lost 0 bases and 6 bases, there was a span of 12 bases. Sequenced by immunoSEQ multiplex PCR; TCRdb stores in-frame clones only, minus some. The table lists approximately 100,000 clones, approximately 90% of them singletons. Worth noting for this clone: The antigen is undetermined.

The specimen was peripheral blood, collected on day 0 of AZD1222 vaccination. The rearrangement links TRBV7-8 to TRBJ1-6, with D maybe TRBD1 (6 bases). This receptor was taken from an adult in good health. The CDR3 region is CASSLAAQGRNSPLHF. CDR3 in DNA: TGTGCCAGCAGCTTAGCTGCTCAGGGGCGTAATTCACCCCTCCACTTT.